A single sample is the source of the 26 T cell receptor beta chains below, sequenced in a study of blood T cell repertoires in COVID-19. The table came from immunoSEQ multiplex PCR; TCRdb's copy has only in-frame clones and leaves some out. The sample holds 250,000 to 300,000 clones, around 89% seen once. Material: peripheral blood. These receptors were obtained from a woman aged 60-75 years with acute or convalescent COVID-19.

The chain carries TRBV6-1 and TRBJ1-2, with TRBD1 matching over 9 bases. CDR1 is MNHNS and CDR2 is SASEGT in the germline V gene. V shed 1 base, J shed 13 bases, and the junction held 1 base outside the gene matches. This CDR3 region has 11 residues. The CDR3, as DNA: TGTGCCAGCAGTGAAGGGGGACAGGGCACCTTC. Translation gives CASSEGGQGTF.

The chain joins TRBV2 to TRBJ2-5, with D uncertain. V gave up 3 bases and J gave up 1 base, with 9 bases separating them. CDR3 length equals 14 residues. Germline-derived CDR1 and CDR2 are SNHLY and FYNNEI. The CDR3 coding sequence is TGTGCCAGCAGTGATGGAGTCGGCCAAGAGACCCAGTACTTC. It translates to CASSDGVGQETQYF.

This sequence joins TRBV7-2 and TRBJ2-1; D might be TRBD2 (5 bases). The ends were cut back, 7 bases at V and 4 bases at J, with 11 bases in the middle. The CDR3 has 13 residues. Germline CDR1 and CDR2: SGHTA and FQGNSA. CDR3 sequence reads: CASTWWEYNEQFF. As DNA, the CDR3 is TGTGCCAGCACCTGGTGGGAGTACAATGAGCAGTTCTTC.

The chain has TRBV4-2 and TRBJ2-5, with D uncertain. V was trimmed by 1 base and J by 1 base, leaving 7 bases between them. Germline V gene data show CDR1 as LGHNA and CDR2 as YNFKEQ. The CDR3 contains 14 residues. CDR3 loop: CASSQAGIQETQYF. The DNA for the CDR3 is TGTGCCAGCAGCCAAGCAGGAATCCAAGAGACCCAGTACTTC.

CDR3 DNA sequence: TGTGCCAGCAGCCCCCTGGGAGGACAAGAGACCCAGTACTTC. Its translation is CASSPLGGQETQYF. The V gene is TRBV3-1 (or the pseudogene TRBV3-2), the J gene TRBJ2-5; tentatively, D is TRBD2 (6 bases). V was trimmed by 4 bases and J by 2 bases, leaving 11 bases between them. The CDR3 has 14 residues. The germline gives CDR1 LGHDT, CDR2 YNNKEL (reference sequence).

The chain employs TRBV5-1 and TRBJ1-1, with 11 bases that match TRBD1. The germline CDR1 and CDR2 sequences are SGHRS and YFSETQ. Losses at the gene ends were 4 bases for V and 4 bases for J; bases not matched to a gene: 6. The CDR3 has 15 amino acids. The CDR3, as DNA: TGCGCCAGCAGCCCGGACAGGGGGCGAGGCACTGAAGCTTTCTTT. Translating gives CASSPDRGRGTEAFF.

About this clone: This specimen includes other DNA sequences encoding the same CDR3. This chain links TRBV19 with TRBJ1-1; D gene unclear. The CDR3 runs 12 residues. With 6 bases removed from V and 1 base from J, the gap between germline ends came to 6 bases. CDR1 LNHDA and CDR2 SQIVND come from the germline V gene (reference sequence). CDR3 DNA sequence: TGTGCCAGTAGCCCGGGGAACACTGAAGCTTTCTTT. Protein: CASSPGNTEAFF.

The genes are TRBV29-1 and TRBJ1-1, with D possibly TRBD1 on 6 matching bases. Deletions cut 6 bases from V and 0 bases from J, with 11 bases between. The CDR3 extends over 13 amino acids. In germline, CDR1 is SQVTM, CDR2 ANQGSEA. The CDR3 region has the DNA TGCAGCGTACCACGGACAGTGAACACTGAAGCTTTCTTT. Protein: CSVPRTVNTEAFF. Filled out from reference TRBV29-1 and TRBJ1-1, the complete variable domain reads SAVISQKPSRDICQRGTSLTIQCQVDSQVTMMFWYRQQPGQSLTLIATANQGSEATYESGFVIDKFPISRPNLTFSTLTVSNMSPEDSSIYLCSVPRTVNTEAFFGQGTRLTVV.

The J gene is TRBJ1-3, the V gene TRBV7-2; D remains ambiguous. Germline CDR1 reads SGHTA; CDR2 reads FQGNSA. This CDR3 is built from 16 residues. The V gene lost 1 base and the J gene lost 0 bases, with 10 bases spanning the gap. The CDR3 region is CASSLVGLNSGNTIYF. Written as DNA, the CDR3 is TGTGCCAGCAGCTTAGTTGGACTTAACTCTGGAAACACCATATATTTT.

The chain couples TRBV12-3 or TRBV12-4 to TRBJ2-7; no clear D gene. The CDR3 runs to 12 residues. Trimming left V 2 bases short and J 2 bases short, with 4 bases between. CDR3 coding DNA: TGTGCCAGCAGTTTAAGAGCCTACGAGCAGTACTTC. Translated, it gives CASSLRAYEQYF.

This clone came up a few times. This sequence joins TRBV6-5 and TRBJ2-2, with TRBD2 matching over 7 bases. The CDR3 is 14 residues long. CDR1 and CDR2 from the germline V gene are MNHEY and SVGAGI. J lost 6 bases, V lost 6 bases, and 7 bases had no gene match. This CDR3 reads CASSPTSAPGELFF. DNA of the CDR3: TGTGCCAGCAGCCCAACTAGCGCTCCCGGGGAGCTGTTTTTT.

CDR3 residues: CASRHHPGRDQGQPQHF. For the CDR3, the DNA is TGTGCCAGCAGACACCACCCTGGGAGGGATCAAGGTCAGCCCCAGCATTTT. The gene calls are TRBV7-7 and TRBJ1-5; D remains unclear. Germline CDR1 is SSHAT and CDR2 is FNYEAQ (reference sequence). Trimming took off 6 bases at V and 6 bases at J, with 24 bases between the two ends. The length of the CDR3 is 17 residues.

Turning to this clone: Its ends do not fully match the called genes, so a read error is possible. The chain employs TRBV7-3 and TRBJ1-6, with D tentatively TRBD1 (6 bases). Germline assignment: CDR1 SGHTA and CDR2 FQGTGA. The CDR3 spans 14 residues. In DNA form, the CDR3 reads TGTGCCAGCAGCGTCCAGGGAGGGGGTTCACTCCTCCACTTT. Its protein is CASSVQGGGSLLHF. The variable domain in full, completed from reference TRBV7-3 and TRBJ1-6, reads GAGVSQTPSNKVTEKGKYVELRCDPISGHTALYWYRQSLGQGPEFLIYFQGTGAADDSGLPNDRFFAVRPEGSVSTLKIQRTERGDSAVYLCASSVQGGGSLLHFGNGTRLTVT.

The chain is built from TRBV28 and TRBJ1-6; TRBD1 aligns across 9 bases. The CDR3 totals 18 residues. V lost 10 bases and J lost 0; bases outside the gene matches: 13. Germline CDR1 reads MDHEN; CDR2 reads SYDVKM. As DNA, the CDR3 is TGTGCCACCCTCAGCCTACAGGGGGCGAGCTCCTATAATTCACCCCTCCACTTT. This gives the protein CATLSLQGASSYNSPLHF.

The V and J genes are TRBV15 and TRBJ2-7; D remains ambiguous. Trimming took 3 bases from V and 0 from J, leaving 12 bases between them. This CDR3 is built from 15 residues. Germline V gene lookup returns CDR1 LNHNV and CDR2 YYDKDF (reference sequence). The CDR3 DNA is TGTGCCACCAGCAGTTCACAGTTACCCTCCTACGAGCAGTACTTC. Its protein product is CATSSSQLPSYEQYF.

This chain links TRBV7-2 with TRBJ2-1; 8 bases are a match to TRBD2. Germline V gives CDR1 SGHTA, CDR2 FQGNSA. The length of the CDR3 is 15 residues. The V gene end was trimmed by 5 bases and the J gene end by 3 bases; junction bases not matched to a gene: 6. The CDR3 region has the DNA TGTGCCAGCAGCCCTCAGCGGGAGAGCTACAATGAGCAGTTCTTC. This sequence encodes CASSPQRESYNEQFF.

J is TRBJ1-5 and V is TRBV28; 9 bases are a match to TRBD1. CDR3 size: 16 residues. V was clipped by 2 bases and J by 0 bases; unmatched bases: 2. Germline V lookup: CDR1 MDHEN, CDR2 SYDVKM. This CDR3 is CASSLTGGYSNQPQHF. The CDR3 nucleotides read TGTGCCAGCAGTTTAACAGGGGGCTATAGCAATCAGCCCCAGCATTTT.

CDR3 coding DNA: TGTGCCAGCAGTCCCGGGACTAGCGCATCCACAGATACGCAGTATTTT. Protein: CASSPGTSASTDTQYF. V gene TRBV6-4 combines with J gene TRBJ2-3; 10 bases are a match to TRBD2. V dropped 5 bases and J dropped 2; count of bases not matched to a gene: 7. CDR3 length: 16 residues. CDR1 is MRHNA and CDR2 is SNTAGT in the germline V gene.

V gene TRBV5-5 combines with J gene TRBJ1-1, with 7 bases identical to TRBD1. The CDR3 is 11 amino acids. Germline values: CDR1 SGHKS, CDR2 YYEKEE (reference sequence). J was trimmed by 8 bases and V by 3 bases; bases with no gene match: 1. The CDR3 sequence: CASSYRGEAFF. The CDR3 bases are TGTGCCAGCAGCTACAGGGGCGAAGCTTTCTTT.

The chain recombines TRBV7-2 with TRBJ1-2; D might be TRBD1 (5 bases). Germline V gene sequence: CDR1 SGHTA, CDR2 FQGNSA. The CDR3 loop spans 16 amino acids. V was cut by 4 bases and J by 0 bases, with 15 bases left in between. CDR3 sequence: CASSWTTGSSNYGYTF. In DNA, the CDR3 is TGTGCCAGCAGCTGGACTACAGGTTCCTCTAACTATGGCTACACCTTC.

This clone was observed once. J is TRBJ1-2 and V is TRBV3-1 (or the pseudogene TRBV3-2); D gene unclear. The germline V and J ends were trimmed by 0 bases and 11 bases, with 10 bases remaining between them. Germline V gives CDR1 LGHDT, CDR2 YNNKEL (reference sequence). The CDR3 is 12 residues long. The CDR3 DNA reads as TGTGCCAGCAGCCAAGAACGGAGTAGGTACACCTTC. It encodes CASSQERSRYTF.

The CDR3 loop is CASSLGSQGANEQFF. The CDR3 DNA sequence: TGTGCCAGCAGCTTAGGTTCTCAGGGGGCAAATGAGCAGTTCTTC. The rearrangement joins TRBV7-9 to TRBJ2-1; TRBD1 aligns across 8 bases. The CDR3 has 15 residues. In germline, CDR1 is SEHNR, CDR2 FQNEAQ (reference sequence). V lost 1 base and J lost 7; bases outside the gene matches: 6.

The CDR3 DNA is TGCGCCAGCAGCCAAGATCGGACAGGCCCTATCACTGAAGCTTTCTTT. This sequence encodes CASSQDRTGPITEAFF. V usage is TRBV4-1 and J usage is TRBJ1-1; 7 bases fit TRBD1. Germline trimming cut 0 bases from V and 4 bases from J; bases unmatched to any gene: 8. Germline V gives CDR1 MGHRA, CDR2 YSYEKL. The CDR3 spans 16 residues.

The chain carries TRBV6-5 and TRBJ1-1; 8 positions match TRBD1. Trimming removed 6 bases from V and 3 bases from J; junction bases left unmatched: 6. The CDR3 runs 14 residues. CDR1 is MNHEY and CDR2 is SVGAGI in the germline V gene. The CDR3 region is CASRHRGSDTEAFF. The CDR3 DNA reads as TGTGCCAGCAGACACAGGGGGAGTGACACTGAAGCTTTCTTT.

The chain carries TRBV28 and TRBJ2-7; D is undetermined. Germline loops: CDR1 MDHEN, CDR2 SYDVKM. The CDR3 consists of 14 residues. V was pared by 0 bases and J by 4 bases, with 10 bases between. The DNA of the CDR3 is TGTGCCAGCAGTTTATGGGCCCAGGATTACGAGCAGTACTTC. This gives the protein CASSLWAQDYEQYF.

The chain recombines TRBV12-3 or TRBV12-4 with TRBJ2-1; TRBD2 might be the D (5 bases). CDR3 size: 13 residues. Deletions cut 5 bases from V and 9 bases from J, with 14 bases between. Written as DNA, the CDR3 is TGTGCCAGCAGTCCCCAACTAGAATCTGAGCAGTTCTTC. It codes for CASSPQLESEQFF.